This is a list of T cell receptor beta chains from one sample in a study of radiation and T cells in renal cell carcinoma. TCRdb's table, derived via immunoSEQ multiplex PCR, lists solely in-frame clones and lacks some. The sample carries some 110,000 clones, approximately 78% recorded once. This sample comprised blood, obtained from a patient whose treatment included radiotherapy and nephrectomy. Receptors were obtained from a woman between 55 and 75 years old with renal cell carcinoma. Each CDR3 is given with its conserved first and last residue. The D gene is left open where the match is weak. Size is stated for part of the rows, as once, few or many counts, or as a class when the clone is expanded.

>NA|TRBD2|TRBJ2-3|TRBV9
CASSVGGSGADTQYF
TGTGCCAGCAGCGTAGGAGGTAGCGGGGCAGATACGCAGTATTTT
>NA|NA|TRBJ1-5|TRBV11-2
CASSLSGQPQHF
TGTGCCAGCAGCTTATCGGGTCAGCCCCAGCATTTT
>NA|NA|TRBJ2-2|TRBV18
CASRGGVNTGELFF
TGTGCCAGCCGAGGTGGGGTGAACACCGGGGAGCTGTTTTTT
>once|TRBD2|TRBJ2-7|TRBV14
CASSQVPAGGSHEQYF
TGTGCCAGCAGCCAAGTACCGGCGGGAGGGTCCCACGAGCAGTACTTC
>few|NA|TRBJ1-1|TRBV29-1
CSVEKGGTEAFF
TGCAGCGTAGAAAAGGGGGGGACTGAAGCTTTCTTT
>NA|NA|TRBJ2-7|TRBV7-9
CASSFLGGYEQYF
TGTGCCAGCAGCTTTCTCGGGGGCTACGAGCAGTACTTC
>NA|TRBD2|TRBJ2-3|TRBV13
CASSRGLPTTSGGTQYF
TGTGCCAGCAGCCGCGGGCTTCCCACGACTAGCGGGGGTACGCAGTATTTT
>NA|TRBD1|TRBJ1-1|TRBV7-8
CASSLGQHMNTEAFF
TGTGCCAGCAGCTTGGGACAGCACATGAACACTGAAGCTTTCTTT
>few|NA|TRBJ2-2|TRBV11-3
CASSLGLRSTGELFF
TGTGCCAGCAGCTTAGGACTGCGTTCCACCGGGGAGCTGTTTTTT
>NA|NA|TRBJ1-6|TRBV13
CASSLVRDTNSPLHF
TGTGCCAGCAGCTTAGTGCGGGACACAAATTCACCCCTCCACTTT
>NA|NA|TRBJ2-1|TRBV29-1
CSVAITVYNEQFF
TGCAGCGTTGCGATAACAGTTTACAATGAGCAGTTCTTC
>NA|NA|TRBJ2-1|TRBV7-3
CASSLGVSNEQFF
TGTGCCAGCAGCTTAGGGGTGAGTAATGAGCAGTTCTTC
>NA|TRBD1|TRBJ1-2|TRBV15
CATSRDRSPYGYTF
TGTGCCACCAGCAGGGACAGGAGTCCCTATGGCTACACCTTC
>NA|NA|TRBJ2-7|TRBV7-3
CASSPGRSSYEQYF
TGTGCCAGCAGCCCGGGACGTTCTTCCTACGAGCAGTACTTC
>NA|TRBD1|TRBJ2-7|TRBV5-4
CASSLAGQGSYEQYF
TGTGCCAGCAGCTTGGCTGGACAGGGTTCCTACGAGCAGTACTTC
>NA|TRBD2|TRBJ2-3|TRBV9
CASSVLSGRAGDTQYF
TGTGCCAGCAGCGTATTGAGCGGGAGGGCCGGAGATACGCAGTATTTT
>NA|NA|TRBJ1-4|TRBV5-1
CASSSHSRWDEKLFF
TGCGCCAGCAGCTCCCACAGTAGGTGGGATGAAAAACTGTTTTTT
>NA|NA|TRBJ1-1|TRBV6-5
CASSYGQRGDTEAFF
TGTGCCAGCAGTTACGGACAAAGGGGCGACACTGAAGCTTTCTTT
>NA|NA|TRBJ1-4|TRBV15
CATSREPQRGEKLFF
TGTGCCACCAGCAGGGAACCTCAGAGGGGTGAAAAACTGTTTTTT
>few|NA|TRBJ1-2|TRBV10-1
CASRGGYGYTF
TGCGCCAGCAGGGGCGGCTATGGCTACACCTTC
>NA|NA|TRBJ1-2|TRBV27
CASRYRRGAGGYTF
TGTGCCAGCAGATACCGGAGGGGGGCGGGCGGCTACACCTTC
>NA|NA|TRBJ2-7|TRBV5-1
CASSTEGWEQYF
TGCGCCAGCAGCACTGAAGGGTGGGAGCAGTACTTC
>NA|TRBD1|TRBJ1-5|TRBV4-2
CASSQGTGDQPQHF
TGTGCCAGCAGCCAGGGGACAGGGGATCAGCCCCAGCATTTT
>NA|TRBD2|TRBJ2-7|TRBV7-9
CASSLPGLAATYEQYF
TGTGCCAGCAGCTTACCTGGACTAGCGGCAACCTACGAGCAGTACTTC
>NA|NA|TRBJ2-1|TRBV7-3
CASSLKGRISSYNEQFF
TGTGCCAGCAGCTTAAAAGGGCGAATAAGCTCCTACAATGAGCAGTTCTTC
>NA|TRBD1|TRBJ2-2|TRBV19
CASTPTRGPGELFF
TGTGCCAGTACACCCACCAGGGGGCCCGGGGAGCTGTTTTTT
>NA|TRBD2|TRBJ2-1|TRBV4-2
CASSQDLAGSYNEQFF
TGTGCCAGCAGCCAAGATCTAGCGGGGAGCTACAATGAGCAGTTCTTC
>NA|TRBD2|TRBJ2-5|TRBV7-3
CASSLMAGGETQYF
TGTGCCAGCAGCTTAATGGCGGGGGGAGAGACCCAGTACTTC
>NA|TRBD2|TRBJ2-7|TRBV7-2
CASSLGASGAISYEQYF
TGTGCCAGCAGCTTAGGGGCTAGCGGAGCGATCTCCTACGAGCAGTACTTC
>NA|TRBD2|TRBJ2-1|TRBV9
CASSDRLAGYNEQFF
TGTGCCAGCAGCGACCGACTAGCGGGGTACAATGAGCAGTTCTTC
>NA|NA|TRBJ1-2|TRBV5-5
CASSFFQGEGYGYTF
TGTGCCAGCAGCTTCTTCCAGGGAGAGGGGTATGGCTACACCTTC
>NA|NA|TRBJ2-5|TRBV5-4
CASSQGVGEETQYF
TGTGCCAGCAGCCAAGGAGTAGGGGAAGAGACCCAGTACTTC
>NA|NA|TRBJ1-4|TRBV6-6
CASRSGTGATNEKLFF
TGTGCCAGCAGAAGTGGGACGGGTGCAACTAATGAAAAACTGTTTTTT
>NA|NA|TRBJ1-4|TRBV7-6
CASSLAEVNEKLFF
TGTGCCAGCAGCTTAGCGGAGGTGAATGAAAAACTGTTTTTT
>NA|NA|TRBJ2-6|TRBV4-1
CASSQEARSGANVLTF
TGCGCCAGCAGCCAAGAGGCGCGCTCTGGGGCCAACGTCCTGACTTTC
>NA|NA|TRBJ2-7|TRBV18
CASSPILGGHSYEQYF
TGTGCCAGCTCACCCATACTGGGGGGCCACTCCTACGAGCAGTACTTC
>few|NA|TRBJ2-7|TRBV11-1
CASSPGQVVGEQYF
TGTGCCAGCAGCCCCGGGCAGGTAGTTGGCGAGCAGTACTTC
>NA|NA|TRBJ1-2|TRBV28
CATSSLTYGYTF
TGTGCCACTTCGTCTCTCACCTATGGCTACACCTTC
>NA|TRBD1|TRBJ1-2|TRBV9
CASSVAPQGGVYGYTF
TGTGCCAGCAGCGTAGCCCCACAAGGGGGCGTTTATGGCTACACCTTC
>NA|TRBD2|TRBJ2-7|TRBV2
CASSPGLAGVEQYF
TGTGCCAGCAGTCCGGGACTAGCGGGAGTCGAGCAGTACTTC
>few|TRBD2|TRBJ2-7|TRBV28
CASSSRTSGYEQYF
TGTGCCAGCAGTTCCCGGACTAGCGGCTACGAGCAGTACTTC
>NA|TRBD1|TRBJ1-2|TRBV10-3
CAISARVGLRFAGQGVNYGYTF
TGTGCCATCAGTGCCCGGGTAGGATTGAGATTCGCGGGACAGGGAGTTAACTATGGCTACACCTTC
>once|TRBD2|TRBJ2-1|TRBV6-5
CASSKPGLAGQFF
TGTGCCAGCAGCAAACCGGGACTAGCGGGGCAGTTCTTC
>NA|TRBD1|TRBJ1-2|TRBV9
CASREEEGADYGYTF
TGTGCCAGCAGGGAAGAGGAGGGGGCTGACTATGGCTACACCTTC
>NA|NA|TRBJ2-3|TRBV9
CASSATGRRTDTQYF
TGTGCCAGCAGCGCAACGGGGCGCCGGACAGATACGCAGTATTTT
>NA|NA|TRBJ2-3|TRBV5-1
CASSLGARRDTQYF
TGCGCCAGCAGCTTGGGGGCCAGAAGAGATACGCAGTATTTT
>few|NA|TRBJ1-4|TRBV10-3
CAIRDGTGGGKLFF
TGTGCCATCAGGGACGGTACGGGAGGGGGAAAACTGTTTTTT